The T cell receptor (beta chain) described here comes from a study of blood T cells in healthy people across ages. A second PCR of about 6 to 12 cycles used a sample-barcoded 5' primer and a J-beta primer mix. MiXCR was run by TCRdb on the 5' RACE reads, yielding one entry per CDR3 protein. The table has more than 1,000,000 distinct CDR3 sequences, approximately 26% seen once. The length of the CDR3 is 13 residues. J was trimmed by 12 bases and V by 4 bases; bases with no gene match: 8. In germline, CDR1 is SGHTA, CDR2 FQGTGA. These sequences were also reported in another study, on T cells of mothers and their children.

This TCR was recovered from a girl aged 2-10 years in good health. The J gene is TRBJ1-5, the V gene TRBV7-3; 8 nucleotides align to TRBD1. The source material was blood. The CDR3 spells CASSSAGGGGQHF. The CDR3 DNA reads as TGTGCCAGCAGCTCTGCAGGGGGCGGCGGCCAGCATTTT.